This entry features one T cell receptor (beta chain) sequence. Germline CDR1 is MNHNY and CDR2 is SVGAGI (reference sequence). Trimming stripped 6 bases from V and 0 bases from J, with 12 bases between. There are 15 residues in the CDR3. These data belong to a study of blood T cell repertoires in COVID-19. Study in general: Both acute and convalescent COVID-19 samples were obtained from the United States, Italy and Spain. Sample material is recorded as cDNA or gDNA derived from T cells, B-cell-depleted T cells, or PBMCs.

In the authors' methods: The assay estimated nucleated cells by amplifying reference gene primers. Profiling relied on immunoSEQ multiplex PCR, and the TCRdb table lists in-frame clones only, not all of them. That table furnishes V, J and clone size, whereas the DNA furnished D and trimming. The profile shows around 50,000 clones, 83% of them singletons. The chain recombines TRBV6-6 with TRBJ1-3, with D perhaps TRBD1 (5 bases). The source material was peripheral blood. The TCR comes from a human donor in a cohort sampled during active COVID-19. The CDR3 DNA reads as TGTGCCAGCAGCAGGGACTCCGGCTCTGGAAACACCATATATTTT. The encoded protein is CASSRDSGSGNTIYF.